This T cell receptor (beta chain) stems from a study of regulatory T cells in long-lasting Graves disease. The CDR3 extends over 14 amino acids. Germline values: CDR1 MNHEY, CDR2 SMNVEV (reference sequence). V was clipped by 5 bases and J by 7 bases; unmatched bases: 7. This clonotype was seen repeatedly, ten times or more. Arm-PCR of CDR3 regions and iRepertoire HTBI primers were used to build TCR beta libraries. TCRdb analysed the multiplex PCR reads with MiXCR anew, one entry per CDR3 protein. The table has roughly 450,000 distinct CDR3 sequences, roughly a quarter seen once. Time point specified: persistent/refractory GD, antithyroid drugs over 5 years with positive TRAb. From RNA extracted from PBMCs, the TCR library was made.

This TCR was recovered from a female donor with Graves disease. The input for sequencing was peripheral blood mononuclear cells (PBMCs), taken when the disease was refractory, from a patient treated with antithyroid drugs. The chain employs TRBV27 and TRBJ1-1; 10 bases match TRBD1. The CDR3 DNA is TGTGCCAGCAGTGTCGGGACAGGGGTTGGTGAAGCTTTCTTT. It translates to CASSVGTGVGEAFF.